The clone carrying this T cell receptor (beta chain) was observed a few times. Antigen unknown. These data belong to a study of T cells in Graves' hyperthyroidism and ophthalmopathy. Study-level results: The authors' 13 V-J model separated ophthalmopathy from stable hyperthyroidism.

Germline V lookup: CDR1 PRHDT, CDR2 FYEKMQ (reference sequence). The CDR3 contains 14 residues. V shed 5 bases and J 12 bases; nucleotides not matched to a gene: 14. TCR beta CDR3 regions were amplified from RNA. Initially, a first-round RT-PCR of the TCR CDR3 employed the HTBI primer set. TCRdb reprocessed the multiplex PCR reads via MiXCR and lists one record per CDR3 protein. The profile covers over 250,000 distinct CDR3 sequences, with roughly 22% appearing a single time and under 65% taken by the ten largest. Material for sequencing was blood. The sequence was obtained from a man aged 25 to 40 with Graves' ophthalmopathy. The chain carries TRBV13 and TRBJ2-5; TRBD2 aligns across 8 bases. The CDR3 DNA sequence: TGTGCCAGCAGCGATCTAGCGGGCAAGGAAAAAAAGTACTTC. It encodes CASSDLAGKEKKYF.